Below are 23 T cell receptor beta chains sequenced from a single sample in a study of blood T cell repertoires in COVID-19. Assay: immunoSEQ multiplex PCR; the TCRdb copy retains only in-frame clones and omits some. This sample has some 270,000 clones, with around 85% found just once. Sequencing was done on a sample of PBMCs or T cells enriched from blood (not recorded which). The receptors were sampled from a woman aged 30 to 39 who had recovered from COVID-19.

The rearrangement uses TRBV28 and TRBJ1-2; 9 bases are a match to TRBD1. The CDR3 consists of 19 residues. V was clipped by 6 bases and J by 4 bases; unmatched bases: 21. The germline V gene has CDR1 MDHEN and CDR2 SYDVKM. The CDR3 DNA reads as TGTGCCAGCAGCGACCCTTGGGGACAGGGTTTTCCTCTCCTCTATGGCTACACCTTC. Its translation is CASSDPWGQGFPLLYGYTF.

The chain is built from TRBV27 and TRBJ1-4; D perhaps matches TRBD1 (6 bases). The CDR3 length is 13 residues. Trimming cost V 3 bases and J 7 bases, with 9 bases left between them. CDR1 is MNHEY and CDR2 is SMNVEV in the germline V gene (reference sequence). The CDR3 loop reads CASSLARGEKLFF. The CDR3 DNA sequence: TGTGCCAGCAGTTTGGCCAGGGGTGAAAAACTGTTTTTT.

The chain couples TRBV5-1 to TRBJ1-1, with 8 bases identical to TRBD1. Germline V gives CDR1 SGHRS, CDR2 YFSETQ. The CDR3 is 17 residues long. The V and J ends lost 0 bases and 4 bases, in that order; junction bases with no gene match: 11. This CDR3 reads CASSLAGAGGIFTEAFF. DNA of the CDR3: TGCGCCAGCAGCTTGGCCGGGGCAGGGGGCATTTTCACTGAAGCTTTCTTT.

The chain is built from TRBV6-5 and TRBJ2-7; 7 nucleotides line up with TRBD1. The CDR3 has 14 amino acids. CDR1 MNHEY and CDR2 SVGAGI come from the germline V gene. The junction had 2 bases not matched to a gene; V was cut back by 0 bases and J by 3 bases. CDR3 in DNA: TGTGCCAGCAGTTACTCGACAGGGCTCTACGAGCAGTACTTC. Amino acids: CASSYSTGLYEQYF.

V and J are TRBV7-2 and TRBJ2-5; D is unresolved. This CDR3 has 14 residues. With 4 bases removed from V and 9 bases from J, the gap between germline ends came to 18 bases. The germline V gene encodes CDR1 SGHTA and CDR2 FQGNSA. CDR3 in amino acids: CASSSHPVGMAQYF. The CDR3 DNA reads as TGTGCCAGCAGCTCCCACCCGGTGGGCATGGCCCAGTACTTC.

The rearrangement joins TRBV5-1 to TRBJ2-5, with 10 bases matching TRBD1. Germline V gene lookup returns CDR1 SGHRS and CDR2 YFSETQ. The CDR3 runs to 17 residues. Trimming at V came to 0 bases and at J to 1 base, leaving 6 bases not matched to a gene. CDR3 in DNA: TGCGCCAGCAGCTTGGGGACGCGGACAGGGGGCCAAGAGACCCAGTACTTC. Protein sequence: CASSLGTRTGGQETQYF.

The rearrangement links TRBV10-3 to TRBJ2-1, with 13 bases aligning to TRBD2. Germline assignment: CDR1 ENHRY and CDR2 SYGVKD. The CDR3 has 17 residues. Trimming cost V 10 bases and J 7 bases; bases outside gene matches: 16. The CDR3 nucleotides read TGTGCCACTACAGGGACTAGCGGGATAGGGGGGGGGAATGAGCAGTTCTTC. Translated, it gives CATTGTSGIGGGNEQFF.

The J gene is TRBJ1-1, the V gene TRBV3-1 (or the pseudogene TRBV3-2), with 9 nucleotides matching TRBD1. V lost 3 bases to trimming and J lost 7 bases; unmatched junction nucleotides: 6. The CDR3 is 14 amino acids. Germline CDR1 is LGHDT and CDR2 is YNNKEL (reference sequence). CDR3 DNA: TGTGCCAGCAGCCAGGGACAGGGCTCCAGTGAAGCTTTCTTT. It is translated as CASSQGQGSSEAFF.

This sequence joins TRBV7-9 and TRBJ1-3; unclear D gene. CDR3 length: 17 residues. V was trimmed by 0 bases and J by 2 bases, leaving 14 bases between them. Germline loops: CDR1 SEHNR, CDR2 FQNEAQ (reference sequence). The CDR3 loop reads CASSLAIGEITGNTIYF. The CDR3 DNA reads as TGTGCCAGCAGCTTAGCGATCGGTGAGATAACTGGAAACACCATATATTTT.

The gene calls are TRBV3-1 (or the pseudogene TRBV3-2) and TRBJ2-7, with D perhaps TRBD1 (6 bases). The length of the CDR3 is 16 residues. V was trimmed by 6 bases and J by 5 bases, leaving 23 bases between them. Germline V lookup: CDR1 LGHDT, CDR2 YNNKEL (reference sequence). CDR3 sequence reads: CASSSYNRASENEQYF. For the CDR3, the DNA is TGTGCCAGCAGTAGTTATAACAGGGCTTCTGAGAACGAGCAGTACTTC.

There are a few counts of this clone. This chain connects TRBV11-2 to TRBJ2-1, with 7 bases that match TRBD2. The CDR3 has 15 residues. Germline CDR1 is SGHAT and CDR2 is FQNNGV. Unmatched junction bases numbered 4, after V lost 5 bases and J lost 0 bases. The CDR3 sequence is CASSHGGNSYNEQFF. CDR3 DNA sequence: TGTGCCAGCAGCCACGGGGGGAACTCCTACAATGAGCAGTTCTTC. Full variable domain (remainder filled in from reference TRBV11-2 and TRBJ2-1): EAGVAQSPRYKIIEKRQSVAFWCNPISGHATLYWYQQILGQGPKLLIQFQNNGVVDDSQLPKDRFSAERLKGVDSTLKIQPAKLEDSAVYLCASSHGGNSYNEQFFGPGTRLTVL.

This clone appeared once. In DNA, the CDR3 is TGTGCCAGTAGAGGGGGGGGGCTAAGCACAGATACGCAGTATTTT. Its translation: CASRGGGLSTDTQYF. The rearrangement uses TRBV19 and TRBJ2-3; maybe TRBD2 (7 bases). The germline V gene has CDR1 LNHDA and CDR2 SQIVND (reference sequence). The CDR3 spans 15 residues. The V end lost 6 bases, the J end lost 0 bases, and 13 bases lay between the germline ends.

The CDR3 loop reads CASSISNLGLGVAGTPDDNEQFF. The CDR3 coding sequence is TGTGCCAGTAGTATTTCCAACTTAGGACTTGGGGTAGCGGGAACCCCCGACGACAATGAGCAGTTCTTC. The gene calls are TRBV19 and TRBJ2-1; 8 positions agree with TRBD2. V gave up 3 bases and J gave up 5 bases; unmatched junction bases: 30. CDR1 is LNHDA, CDR2 SQIVND, per germline (reference sequence). This CDR3 is built from 23 residues.

The chain couples TRBV5-6 to TRBJ1-6; TRBD1 matches 9 bases. The CDR3 has 16 residues. Germline loops: CDR1 SGHDT, CDR2 YYEEEE. The V gene end was trimmed by 2 bases and the J gene end by 6 bases; junction bases not matched to a gene: 6. CDR3 amino acids: CASSFRPGQGNSPLHF. DNA of the CDR3: TGTGCCAGCAGCTTTCGTCCGGGACAGGGTAATTCACCCCTCCACTTT.

The chain uses TRBV27 and TRBJ1-4; D not resolved. V shed 4 bases and J shed 4 bases, with 22 bases lying between them. There are 18 residues in the CDR3. CDR1 is MNHEY and CDR2 is SMNVEV in the germline V gene (reference sequence). CDR3 DNA: TGTGCCAGCAGTTATAAGAGCGTCGGGAGGCGGGTTAATGAAAAACTGTTTTTT. Amino acids: CASSYKSVGRRVNEKLFF.

V and J are TRBV27 and TRBJ1-2, with D tentatively TRBD1 (6 bases). Germline loops: CDR1 MNHEY, CDR2 SMNVEV (reference sequence). The CDR3 length is 13 residues. Trimming took 3 bases from V and 6 from J, leaving 11 bases between them. The CDR3 protein is CASSFRAGDGYTF. As DNA, the CDR3 is TGTGCCAGCAGTTTTAGGGCAGGGGATGGCTACACCTTC.

The gene calls are TRBV29-1 and TRBJ2-7; 12 nucleotides agree with TRBD1. This CDR3 contains 12 residues. Germline V gene sequence: CDR1 SQVTM, CDR2 ANQGSEA. V lost 5 bases, J lost 8 bases, and 4 bases stayed unmatched. CDR3 protein: CSVRDRGQQQYF. In DNA, the CDR3 is TGCAGCGTTCGGGACAGGGGGCAGCAGCAGTACTTC.

Only a few counts were recorded for this clone. In nucleotides, the CDR3 is TGTGCCAGCAGGGGGACTTCTCATACGCAGTATTTT. It codes for CASRGTSHTQYF. The J gene is TRBJ2-3, the V gene TRBV6-4, with D perhaps TRBD2 (6 bases). CDR1 and CDR2 (germline): MRHNA, SNTAGT. Trimming took off 6 bases at V and 7 bases at J, with 11 bases between the two ends. The CDR3 length is 12 residues.

This chain joins TRBV7-3 and TRBJ1-2, with 10 bases fitting TRBD1. Germline assignment: CDR1 SGHTA and CDR2 FQGTGA. The CDR3 extends over 20 amino acids. V lost 1 base and J lost 3; bases outside the gene matches: 17. The CDR3 DNA reads as TGTGCCAGCAGCTTAATCCTCTTTGGAGGCCAAGGACAGGGGGACTATGGCTACACCTTC. As protein: CASSLILFGGQGQGDYGYTF.

The gene calls are TRBV30 and TRBJ2-7; no clear D. This CDR3 contains 12 residues. Per germline, CDR1 GTSNPN and CDR2 SVGIG (reference sequence). With 4 bases removed from V and 5 bases from J, the gap between germline ends came to 12 bases. The CDR3 bases are TGTGCCTGGAACCTATACTACGACGAGCAGTACTTC. Encoded protein: CAWNLYYDEQYF.

V gene TRBV28 combines with J gene TRBJ1-4; 7 positions agree with TRBD1. Germline values: CDR1 MDHEN, CDR2 SYDVKM. CDR3 length equals 15 residues. V gave up 6 bases and J gave up 8 bases; unmatched junction bases: 12. The CDR3 DNA reads TGTGCCAGCAGAATCCGGGGGGGACAGCAAGAAAAACTGTTTTTT. Protein: CASRIRGGQQEKLFF.

The J gene is TRBJ2-1, the V gene TRBV9, with 9 bases fitting TRBD1. Unmatched junction bases numbered 19, after V lost 2 bases and J lost 7 bases. The CDR3 loop spans 19 amino acids. Germline CDR1 SGDLS, CDR2 YYNGEE. The CDR3 DNA follows: TGTGCCAGCAGCGTCGCTATGGGGACAGGGCCCCTCCCACTAAATGAGCAGTTCTTC. As protein: CASSVAMGTGPLPLNEQFF.

This clone has a single count. This chain uses TRBV3-1 (or the pseudogene TRBV3-2) with TRBJ2-3; tentative D call: TRBD2 (6 bases). Germline values: CDR1 LGHDT, CDR2 YNNKEL (reference sequence). The CDR3 extends over 15 amino acids. V was shortened by 4 bases and J by 4 bases, with 15 bases between the two germline ends. This chain's CDR3 is CASSLWGVGPDTQYF. CDR3 bases: TGTGCCAGCAGCCTCTGGGGGGTTGGGCCAGATACGCAGTATTTT.